This TCR beta chain was sequenced during a study of cytomegalovirus exposure and HLA in healthy donors. Whole-study results and caveats: Reports state that TCR beta sequences accurately predicted most subjects' HLA-A and HLA-B alleles.

Worth noting for this clone: What it binds is unknown.

The PCR employed 60 Vbeta primers together with 13 Jbeta primers. TCRdb's copy holds only in-frame clones and misses some; the assay was immunoSEQ multiplex PCR. The table records under 150,000 clones, 70% to 80% of them present only once. V gave up 3 bases and J gave up 6 bases; unmatched junction bases: 4. The CDR3 is 13 residues long. Germline assignment: CDR1 MNHEY and CDR2 SMNVEV (reference sequence). Specimen: PBMCs. This sequence originates from a woman between 18 and 29 years old in good health and CMV-seronegative. V and J are TRBV27 and TRBJ1-2; 7 bases agree with TRBD1. The CDR3 protein is CASSFQGEHGYTF. The CDR3 bases are TGTGCCAGCAGTTTTCAGGGGGAGCATGGCTACACCTTC.